Sequencing of this T cell receptor beta chain was carried out in a study of early T cells in non-severe SARS-CoV-2 infection. This CDR3 contains 17 residues. CDR1 and CDR2 (germline): SGHNT, YENEEA. Trimming took 5 bases from V and 0 from J, leaving 18 bases between them. There are a few counts of this clonotype. As part of library construction, unique molecular identifiers were attached to individual cDNA molecules. TCRdb itself ran the 5' RACE reads through MiXCR, one entry per CDR3 protein. The sample carries 60,000 or so distinct CDR3 sequences, more than 8.5% recorded once. The rearrangement joins TRBV11-3 to TRBJ2-3; D unclear. The clonotype originates from an adult who was a healthcare worker with PCR-confirmed SARS-CoV-2 infection or an uninfected control (not recorded which). Sequencing was done on a sample of whole blood. CDR3 in DNA: TGTGCCAGCAGCCAAAGAGTCGAAGGGCGTAGCACAGATACGCAGTATTTT. This encodes CASSQRVEGRSTDTQYF.